The text below deals with one T cell receptor (beta chain). What antigen it recognizes has not been identified. No quality values exist for individual bases; no much larger clone is one base distant. The receptor library was made with the immunoSEQ multiplex PCR assay. In the authors' own workflow: A statistical classification framework was built to diagnose cytomegalovirus status from the catalog of TCR beta chain sequences. Drawn from immuneACCESS, this table holds only the in-frame rearrangements with V and J called that TCRdb kept. Clones are partly lost; checked studies trace under half to an unresolved V gene and leave the rest unexplained. V and J calls plus clone size are reproduced from that table; the DNA served to infer D and trimming. The sample table contains more than 250,000 clones; only one count was recorded for about nine tenths of them. The ten largest clonotypes hold about 1% of the sample.

V is trimmed back by 4 bases and J by 8 bases, and the junction contains 11 bases that no gene match accounts for. The CDR3 numbers 15 residues from cysteine through phenylalanine. Of all the DNA, just the CDR3 is kept, 45 bases in frame from base 1. CDR1 and CDR2, looked up from the germline V gene, are SGHVS and FNYEAQ. This sample is part of a study of cytomegalovirus exposure and HLA in healthy donors (dated by TCRdb to the late 2010s). Looking at the study overall: According to a later analysis, the approximately 120 validation repertoires were produced on the same platform as the roughly 700 repertoires of the first cohort. The study was designed to test whether signatures of past pathogen exposure could be identified by cataloging public T cell receptors. A separate validation cohort of approximately 120 different subjects was used in addition to the 666-subject first cohort. The study combined high-throughput TCR immunosequencing, statistical association of individual TCRs with disease status, and machine learning to predict cytomegalovirus infection status. Summary of the overall study and its limitations: The study listed around 160 TCR beta chains as associated with cytomegalovirus. While some public TCRs were present in many individuals, most TCR sequences turned up only very rarely across donors. The classifier was reported to diagnose cytomegalovirus status with high specificity and sensitivity in both the original and validation cohorts. In a later analysis, TCRs clustered in the first cohort were found to also tend to co-occur in the 100 to 150 validation repertoires, with 94% of cluster scores above 0. A later analysis had no HLA typing for the validation cohort, so co-occurrence there was scored across all 130 or so repertoires. A few of the identified cytomegalovirus-associated TCR beta chains were confirmed in vitro to be specific for cytomegalovirus antigens. According to the authors, the approach could potentially be generalized to other disease states and immunological phenotypes.

Donors formed part of the validation cohort, which comprised some 120 subjects and was distinct from the first cohort of 550 to 850 subjects. Sequencing used PBMCs. This clonotype was obtained from a young woman in good health and CMV-seropositive. The V and J genes are TRBV7-6 and TRBJ2-1; 7 central bases correspond to TRBD1. The DNA sequence is TGTGCCAGCAGCTCCGCGATCACAGGGGTTCATGAGCAGTTCTTC. Its coded protein is CASSSAITGVHEQFF.